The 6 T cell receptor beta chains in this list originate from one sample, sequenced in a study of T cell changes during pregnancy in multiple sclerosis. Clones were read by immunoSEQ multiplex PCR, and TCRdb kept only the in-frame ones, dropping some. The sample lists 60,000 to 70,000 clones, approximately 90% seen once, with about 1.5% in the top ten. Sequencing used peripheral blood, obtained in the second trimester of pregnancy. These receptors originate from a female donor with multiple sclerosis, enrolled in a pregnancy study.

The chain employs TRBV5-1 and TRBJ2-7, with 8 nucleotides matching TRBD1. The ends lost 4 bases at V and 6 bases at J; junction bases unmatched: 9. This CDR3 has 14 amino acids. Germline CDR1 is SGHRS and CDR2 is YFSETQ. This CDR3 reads CASSPDRVKGEQYF. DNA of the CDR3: TGCGCCAGCAGCCCGGACAGGGTAAAGGGCGAGCAGTACTTC.

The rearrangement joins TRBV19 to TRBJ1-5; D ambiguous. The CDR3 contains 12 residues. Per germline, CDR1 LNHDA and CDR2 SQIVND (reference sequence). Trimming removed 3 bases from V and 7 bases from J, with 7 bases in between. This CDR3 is CASSMVYQPQHF. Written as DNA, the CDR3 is TGTGCCAGTAGTATGGTCTACCAGCCCCAGCATTTT. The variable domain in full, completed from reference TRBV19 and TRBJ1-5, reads DGGITQSPKYLFRKEGQNVTLSCEQNLNHDAMYWYRQDPGQGLRLIYYSQIVNDFQKGDIAEGYSVSREKKESFPLTVTSAQKNPTAFYLCASSMVYQPQHFGDGTRLSIL.

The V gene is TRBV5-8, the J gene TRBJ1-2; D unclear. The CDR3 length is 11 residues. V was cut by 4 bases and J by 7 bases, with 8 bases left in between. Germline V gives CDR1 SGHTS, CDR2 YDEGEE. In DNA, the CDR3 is TGTGCCAGCAGCCCCGTAGTTGGCTACACCTTC. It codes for CASSPVVGYTF.

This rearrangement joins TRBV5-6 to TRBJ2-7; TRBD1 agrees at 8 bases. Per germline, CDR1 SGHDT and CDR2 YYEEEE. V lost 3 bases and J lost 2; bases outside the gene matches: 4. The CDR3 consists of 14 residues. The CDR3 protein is CASSYGQGAYEQYF. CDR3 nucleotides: TGTGCCAGCAGCTACGGACAGGGTGCCTACGAGCAGTACTTC. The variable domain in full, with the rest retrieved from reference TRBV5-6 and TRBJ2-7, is DAGVTQSPTHLIKTRGQQVTLRCSPKSGHDTVSWYQQALGQGPQFIFQYYEEEERQRGNFPDRFSGHQFPNYSSELNVNALLLGDSALYLCASSYGQGAYEQYFGPGTRLTVT.

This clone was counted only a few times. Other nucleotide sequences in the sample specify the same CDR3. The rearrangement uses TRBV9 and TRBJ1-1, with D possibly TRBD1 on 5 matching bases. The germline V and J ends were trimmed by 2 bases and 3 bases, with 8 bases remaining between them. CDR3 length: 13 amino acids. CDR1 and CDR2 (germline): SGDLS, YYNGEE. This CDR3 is CASSVGGDTEAFF. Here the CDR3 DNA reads TGTGCCAGCAGCGTTGGGGGGGACACTGAAGCTTTCTTT.

The CDR3 sequence: CASSQDVGGKYNEQFF. In DNA, the CDR3 is TGCGCCAGCAGCCAAGATGTTGGGGGCAAGTACAATGAGCAGTTCTTC. The rearrangement joins TRBV4-3 to TRBJ2-1; D is possibly TRBD1 (6 bases). Germline loops: CDR1 LGHNA, CDR2 YSLEER. This CDR3 is built from 16 residues. V lost 0 bases, J lost 4 bases, and 13 bases lay in between.